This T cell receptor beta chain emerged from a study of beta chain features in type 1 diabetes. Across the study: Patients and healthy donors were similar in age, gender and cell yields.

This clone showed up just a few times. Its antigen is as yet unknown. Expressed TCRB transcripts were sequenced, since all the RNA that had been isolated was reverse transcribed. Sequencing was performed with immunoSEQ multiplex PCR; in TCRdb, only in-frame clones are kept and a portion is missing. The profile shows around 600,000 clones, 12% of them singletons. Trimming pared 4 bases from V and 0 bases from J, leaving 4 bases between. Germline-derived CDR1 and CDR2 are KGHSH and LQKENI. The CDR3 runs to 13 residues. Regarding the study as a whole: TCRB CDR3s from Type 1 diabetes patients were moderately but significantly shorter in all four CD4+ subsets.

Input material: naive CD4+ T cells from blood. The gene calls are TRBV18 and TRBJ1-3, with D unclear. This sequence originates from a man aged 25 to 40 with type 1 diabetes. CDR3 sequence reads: CASSQASGNTIYF. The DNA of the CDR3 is TGTGCCAGCTCACAGGCCTCTGGAAACACCATATATTTT.